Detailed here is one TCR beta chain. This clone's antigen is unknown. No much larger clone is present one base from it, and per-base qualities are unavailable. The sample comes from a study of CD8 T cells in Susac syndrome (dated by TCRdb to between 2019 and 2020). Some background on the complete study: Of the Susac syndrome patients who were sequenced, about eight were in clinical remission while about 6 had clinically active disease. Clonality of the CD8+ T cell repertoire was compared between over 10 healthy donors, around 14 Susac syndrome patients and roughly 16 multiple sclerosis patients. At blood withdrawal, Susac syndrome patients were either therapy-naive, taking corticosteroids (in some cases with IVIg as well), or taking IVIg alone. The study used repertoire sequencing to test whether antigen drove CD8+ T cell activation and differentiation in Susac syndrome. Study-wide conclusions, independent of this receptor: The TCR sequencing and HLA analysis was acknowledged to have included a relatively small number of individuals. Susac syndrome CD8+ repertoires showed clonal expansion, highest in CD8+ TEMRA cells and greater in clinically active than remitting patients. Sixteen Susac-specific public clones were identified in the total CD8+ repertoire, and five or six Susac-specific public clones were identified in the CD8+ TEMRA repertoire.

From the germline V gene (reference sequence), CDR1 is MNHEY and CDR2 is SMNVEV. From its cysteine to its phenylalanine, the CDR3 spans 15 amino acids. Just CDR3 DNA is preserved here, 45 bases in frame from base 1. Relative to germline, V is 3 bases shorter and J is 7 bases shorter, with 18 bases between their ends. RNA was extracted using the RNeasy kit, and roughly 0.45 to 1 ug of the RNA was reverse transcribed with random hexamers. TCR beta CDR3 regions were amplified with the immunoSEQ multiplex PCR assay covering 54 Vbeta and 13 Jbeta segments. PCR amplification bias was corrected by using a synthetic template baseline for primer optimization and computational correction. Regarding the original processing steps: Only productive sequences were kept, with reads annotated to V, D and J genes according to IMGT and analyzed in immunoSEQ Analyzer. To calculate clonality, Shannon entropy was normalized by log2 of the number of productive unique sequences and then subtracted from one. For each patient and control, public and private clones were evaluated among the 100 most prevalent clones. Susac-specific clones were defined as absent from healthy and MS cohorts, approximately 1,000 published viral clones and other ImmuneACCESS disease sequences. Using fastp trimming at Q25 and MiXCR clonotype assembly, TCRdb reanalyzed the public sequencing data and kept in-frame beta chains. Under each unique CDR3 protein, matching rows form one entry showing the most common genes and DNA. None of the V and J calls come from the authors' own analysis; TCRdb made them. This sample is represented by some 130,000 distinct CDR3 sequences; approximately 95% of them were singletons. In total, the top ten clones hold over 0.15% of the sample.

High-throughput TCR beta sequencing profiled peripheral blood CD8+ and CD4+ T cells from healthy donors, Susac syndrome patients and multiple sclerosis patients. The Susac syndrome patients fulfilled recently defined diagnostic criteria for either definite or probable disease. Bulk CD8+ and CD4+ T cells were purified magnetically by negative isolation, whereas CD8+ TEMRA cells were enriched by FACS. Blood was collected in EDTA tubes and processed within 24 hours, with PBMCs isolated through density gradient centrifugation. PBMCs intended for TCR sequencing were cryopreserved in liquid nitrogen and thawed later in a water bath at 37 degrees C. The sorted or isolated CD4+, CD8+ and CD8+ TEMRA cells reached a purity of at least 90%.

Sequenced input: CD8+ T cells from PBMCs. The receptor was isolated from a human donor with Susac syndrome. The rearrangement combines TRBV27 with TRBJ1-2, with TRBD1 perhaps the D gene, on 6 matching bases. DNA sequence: TGTGCCAGCAGTTTGTCTGGGACATTTATTTCTGGCTACACCTTC. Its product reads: CASSLSGTFISGYTF.